These T cell receptor beta chains were read from a single sample in a study of cytomegalovirus exposure and HLA in healthy donors. Clones were read by immunoSEQ multiplex PCR, and TCRdb kept only the in-frame ones, dropping some. The sample lists 130,000 to 150,000 clones, about 82% occurring once. The specimen sequenced was PBMCs. The receptors derive from a man younger than 40 in good health and CMV-seronegative. Both conserved end residues are part of each CDR3. D genes are given only for firm matches. Rows give clone size only sometimes, using once, few, many, or a class for an expanded clone.

clone size: few
D gene: .
J gene: TRBJ1-1
V gene: TRBV2
CDR3 protein: CASKGGRLMNTEAFF
CDR3 DNA: TGTGCCAGCAAGGGAGGCAGGCTAATGAACACTGAAGCTTTCTTT

clone size: few
D gene: .
J gene: TRBJ1-1
V gene: TRBV29-1
CDR3 protein: CSVPRDYTEAFF
CDR3 DNA: TGCAGCGTTCCCAGGGATTACACTGAAGCTTTCTTT

clone size: .
D gene: TRBD1
J gene: TRBJ1-1
V gene: TRBV6-4
CDR3 protein: CASSEKGATRGEAFF
CDR3 DNA: TGTGCCAGCAGTGAGAAGGGGGCTACGCGCGGTGAAGCTTTCTTT

clone size: .
D gene: TRBD2
J gene: TRBJ2-1
V gene: TRBV15
CDR3 protein: CATSRGLASSYNEQFF
CDR3 DNA: TGTGCCACCAGCAGAGGACTAGCGAGCTCCTACAATGAGCAGTTCTTC

clone size: few
D gene: TRBD1
J gene: TRBJ2-1
V gene: TRBV18
CDR3 protein: CASSPQGTGPYNEQFF
CDR3 DNA: TGTGCCAGCTCTCCCCAAGGGACAGGGCCCTACAATGAGCAGTTCTTC

clone size: .
D gene: .
J gene: TRBJ1-1
V gene: TRBV14
CDR3 protein: CASSQDLIRDEAFF
CDR3 DNA: TGTGCCAGCAGCCAAGATCTTATCAGGGATGAAGCTTTCTTT

clone size: .
D gene: TRBD1
J gene: TRBJ1-2
V gene: TRBV5-6
CDR3 protein: CASSAIQGTKLNYGYTF
CDR3 DNA: TGTGCCAGCAGCGCAATACAGGGGACAAAACTTAACTATGGCTACACCTTC

clone size: .
D gene: TRBD1
J gene: TRBJ2-7
V gene: TRBV9
CDR3 protein: CASSPTGTGFYEQYF
CDR3 DNA: TGTGCCAGCAGCCCTACCGGGACAGGGTTCTACGAGCAGTACTTC

clone size: .
D gene: .
J gene: TRBJ2-1
V gene: TRBV29-1
CDR3 protein: CSVVGEGLLGYEQFF
CDR3 DNA: TGCAGCGTTGTCGGGGAAGGCTTACTGGGGTATGAGCAGTTCTTC

clone size: .
D gene: TRBD2
J gene: TRBJ2-2
V gene: TRBV6-5
CDR3 protein: CASKGGANTGELFF
CDR3 DNA: TGTGCCAGCAAGGGAGGGGCGAACACCGGGGAGCTGTTTTTT

clone size: .
D gene: TRBD2
J gene: TRBJ2-1
V gene: TRBV9
CDR3 protein: CASSVGGTSGSHEQFF
CDR3 DNA: TGTGCCAGCAGCGTAGGCGGGACTAGCGGGAGTCATGAGCAGTTCTTC

clone size: .
D gene: TRBD1
J gene: TRBJ1-4
V gene: TRBV2
CDR3 protein: CASSSPGTGAQNEKLFF
CDR3 DNA: TGTGCCAGCAGTTCTCCCGGGACAGGGGCTCAAAATGAAAAACTGTTTTTT

clone size: .
D gene: TRBD1
J gene: TRBJ1-5
V gene: TRBV15
CDR3 protein: CATSRGTVNQPQHF
CDR3 DNA: TGTGCCACCAGCCGAGGGACAGTCAATCAGCCCCAGCATTTT

clone size: .
D gene: TRBD2
J gene: TRBJ2-2
V gene: TRBV15
CDR3 protein: CATSRETSSTGELFF
CDR3 DNA: TGTGCCACCAGCAGAGAGACTAGCAGCACCGGGGAGCTGTTTTTT